Listed below are T cell receptor beta chains from one sample, sequenced in a study of T-cell memory formation after mild COVID-19. TCRdb re-analysed the 5' RACE reads in MiXCR, keeping a single row per CDR3 protein. The table lists 300,000 to 400,000 distinct CDR3 sequences, 28% of them singletons, with roughly 14% in the top ten. The sequencing input was PBMCs or a T cell subset sorted from them (not recorded which). These receptors originate from an adult woman who had mild COVID-19 (a few samples of this study predate the infection). Cell type and time point are not known. Both conserved end residues are part of each CDR3. The D gene is left open where the match is weak. The size entry is marked missing in some rows and otherwise reads once, few, many or a size class.

TRBJ2-1	NA	TRBD2	TRBV20-1	TGCAGTGCTAGAAACGGGAATAGCGGGGGGTACAATGAGCAGTTCTTC	CSARNGNSGGYNEQFF
TRBJ2-5	few	NA	TRBV7-3	TGTGCCAGCAGCCCCATACAAGGAGATCTTGAGACCCAGTACTTC	CASSPIQGDLETQYF
TRBJ2-2	NA	TRBD1	TRBV7-9	TGTGCCAGCAGCACCCTTGACAGGGAGCAAGTCGGGGAGCTGTTTTTT	CASSTLDREQVGELFF
TRBJ2-3	few	NA	TRBV12-3/TRBV12-4	TGTGCCTGTCTCGGGGGTTGGGCAGATACGCAGTATTTT	CACLGGWADTQYF
TRBJ2-5	NA	NA	TRBV7-2	TGTGCCAGTCAACCAGGGGGACTCCAAGAGACCCAGTACTTC	CASQPGGLQETQYF
TRBJ2-7	NA	TRBD1	TRBV4-2	TGTGCCAGCAGCCAAGAGGACAGGGGGTTTTACGAGCAGTACTTC	CASSQEDRGFYEQYF
TRBJ1-1	NA	TRBD1	TRBV12-3/TRBV12-4	TGTGCCAGCAGTTTTCAGGGGGCGTCTATTGAAGCTTTCTTT	CASSFQGASIEAFF
TRBJ2-7	NA	TRBD1	TRBV2	TGTGCCAGCATTCCGACAGGGTCCTACGAGCAGTACTTC	CASIPTGSYEQYF
TRBJ1-2	NA	NA	TRBV20-1	TGCAGTGCACCCTTAGCCGGGAGCTATGGCTACACCTTC	CSAPLAGSYGYTF
TRBJ2-5	NA	TRBD2	TRBV6-6	TGTGCCAGCAGTTACCAGGCTAGCGGGAGGGGAGAGACCCAGTACTTC	CASSYQASGRGETQYF
TRBJ2-2	NA	TRBD1	TRBV6-2/TRBV6-3	TGTGCCAGCAGAGGCACAGGGGAACACGGGGAGCTGTTTTTT	CASRGTGEHGELFF
TRBJ1-2	NA	TRBD1	TRBV6-5	TGTGCCAGCAGTTCTACCGGGACAGGGGGCAATGGCTACACCTTC	CASSSTGTGGNGYTF
TRBJ2-7	NA	NA	TRBV13	TGTGCCAGCAGCTATACAGAGACCTACGAGCAGTACTTC	CASSYTETYEQYF
TRBJ2-7	few	NA	TRBV7-9	TGTGCCAGCAGCTCCCTGAGAGACGAGCAGTACTTC	CASSSLRDEQYF
TRBJ2-5	NA	NA	TRBV12-3/TRBV12-4	TGTGCCAGCAGTTTTACTATGTACGGTCTGGGGGAAGAGACCCAGTACTTC	CASSFTMYGLGEETQYF
TRBJ2-6	NA	TRBD1	TRBV5-1	TGCGCCAGCAGCTCCCACAGGGGCTCTGGGGCCAACGTCCTGACTTTC	CASSSHRGSGANVLTF
TRBJ1-1	NA	NA	TRBV20-1	TGCAGTGCTAACCAGGGCGCCCCTGAAGCTTTCTTT	CSANQGAPEAFF
TRBJ2-1	NA	NA	TRBV19	TGTGCCAGTATCCCCCGGCCAGGGGTAGTCAATGAGCAGTTCTTC	CASIPRPGVVNEQFF
TRBJ1-1	NA	NA	TRBV5-1	TGCGCCAGCAGCTATCTACCGGACCAAGGGAACACTGAAGCTTTCTTT	CASSYLPDQGNTEAFF
TRBJ2-3	NA	TRBD2	TRBV6-6	TGTGCCAGCAGCTCCCTTTTAGAGCGGGGGACCACAGATACGCAGTATTTT	CASSSLLERGTTDTQYF
TRBJ1-5	NA	NA	TRBV3-1	TGTGCCAGCAGCCAAAGAGGGGGAAATCAGCCCCAGCATTTT	CASSQRGGNQPQHF
TRBJ2-1	NA	NA	TRBV9	TGTGCCAGCAGCGTAGAACCGGGAGACTCCTACAATGAGCAGTTCTTC	CASSVEPGDSYNEQFF
TRBJ2-3	NA	TRBD2	TRBV11-2	TGTGCCAGCAGCTTAGTTGATCGCCTAGCGGGGCGCCCGGATACGCAGTATTTT	CASSLVDRLAGRPDTQYF
TRBJ2-4	few	TRBD2	TRBV2	TGTGCCAGCAGTGCCCGGGGAGGGGAAAACATTCAGTACTTC	CASSARGGENIQYF
TRBJ2-4	NA	TRBD1	TRBV29-1	TGCAGCGGTACTCAGACAGGGGTCAAAAACATTCAGTACTTC	CSGTQTGVKNIQYF
TRBJ2-1	NA	TRBD2	TRBV6-2/TRBV6-3	TGTGCCAGCAGTCGGAGGGGCCTAGCGGGAGGAAAAAAGGGCGATGAGCAGTTCTTC	CASSRRGLAGGKKGDEQFF
TRBJ2-7	NA	NA	TRBV3-1	TGTGCCAGCAGCGTCCGGGGGACAGTTAAGGCCTACGAGCAGTACTTC	CASSVRGTVKAYEQYF
TRBJ2-4	few	TRBD2	TRBV7-8	TGTGCCAGCAGCTTAGTCGGGCGGGGGGCAGCTCAGTACTTC	CASSLVGRGAAQYF
TRBJ2-2	NA	TRBD1	TRBV7-9	TGTGCCAGCAGCACCCGACAGGGTCGATACACCGGGGAGCTGTTTTTT	CASSTRQGRYTGELFF
TRBJ2-5	few	NA	TRBV12-3/TRBV12-4	TGTGCCAGCAGTCCGGTGGGCGGGCAGGGGGAGACCCAGTACTTC	CASSPVGGQGETQYF
TRBJ2-1	many	NA	TRBV7-3	TGTGCCAGCAGCTTAAAAGTGGGACTGTACAATGAGCAGTTCTTC	CASSLKVGLYNEQFF
TRBJ1-2	NA	TRBD1	TRBV7-6	TGTGCCAGCAGCTTAGAACCCGGGACAGGGCAGAATTATGGCTACACCTTC	CASSLEPGTGQNYGYTF
TRBJ2-3	few	NA	TRBV7-8	TGTGCCAGCAGCTTAGAAGACCTCACAGATACGCAGTATTTT	CASSLEDLTDTQYF
TRBJ2-7	NA	TRBD1	TRBV6-5	TGTGCCAGCAGTCCACGGGCTGGACAGGGCAGCTCCTACGAGCAGTACTTC	CASSPRAGQGSSYEQYF
TRBJ2-2	NA	NA	TRBV5-1	TGCGCCAGCAGCTTGGTCCTGTCCACCGGGGAGCTGTTTTTT	CASSLVLSTGELFF
TRBJ2-1	NA	NA	TRBV7-6	TGTGCCAGCAGCTTCGAGGGCCTTACGTCGACCTACAATGAGCAGTTCTTC	CASSFEGLTSTYNEQFF
TRBJ1-1	few	NA	TRBV15	TGTGCCACCAGCAGAGTTACGGGCACTGAAGCTTTCTTT	CATSRVTGTEAFF
TRBJ2-5	NA	NA	TRBV6-6	TGTGCCAGCAGCATGGTTCTCATCCAAGAGACCCAGTACTTC	CASSMVLIQETQYF
TRBJ2-1	NA	NA	TRBV12-3/TRBV12-4	TGTGCCAGCAGTCAACTAGATCCCCAGGATGAGCAGTTCTTC	CASSQLDPQDEQFF
TRBJ2-1	few	NA	TRBV5-1	TGCGCCACCAAATCGGGCAGGGAGCAGTTCTTC	CATKSGREQFF
TRBJ1-6	few	NA	TRBV6-5	TGTGCCAGCAGTTACCAAGGACAGTGGAATTCACCCCTCCACTTT	CASSYQGQWNSPLHF
TRBJ2-2	few	TRBD2	TRBV7-3	TGTGCCAGCAGCTTAACCGCACTAGCGACGAACACCGGGGAGCTGTTTTTT	CASSLTALATNTGELFF
TRBJ1-1	few	NA	TRBV30	TGTGCCACAACCCCCGGGGAGGCTTTCTTT	CATTPGEAFF
TRBJ2-2	few	NA	TRBV24-1	TGTGCCACCAGACCCGGGGGCACCGGGGAGCTGTTTTTT	CATRPGGTGELFF
TRBJ2-7	NA	TRBD1	TRBV12-3/TRBV12-4	TGTGCCAGCAGTTCCTCCGGGACAGGGATACGCGAGCAGTACTTC	CASSSSGTGIREQYF
TRBJ1-2	few	NA	TRBV21-1	TGTGCCAGCAGCCAAGGGAGAGGGCACTATGGCTACACCTTC	CASSQGRGHYGYTF
TRBJ2-2	many	NA	TRBV11-2	TGTGCCAGCAGCTTATTCACCGGGGAGCTGTTTTTT	CASSLFTGELFF
TRBJ1-2	NA	NA	TRBV7-2	TGTGCCAGCAGCCGGACACCCCCAGCTACCTTTGGCTACACCTTC	CASSRTPPATFGYTF
TRBJ2-3	NA	TRBD2	TRBV27	TGTGCCAGCAGTTTAAAAGCGGGGGGATCCACAGATACGCAGTATTTT	CASSLKAGGSTDTQYF
TRBJ2-3	NA	TRBD1	TRBV5-1	TGCGCCAGCAGCTCAGGACAGGGTGGCACAGATACGCAGTATTTT	CASSSGQGGTDTQYF
TRBJ1-5	NA	TRBD1	TRBV20-1	TGCAGTGCTACCGGGACAGGGGGATATCAGCCCCAGCATTTT	CSATGTGGYQPQHF
TRBJ2-2	few	NA	TRBV15	TGTGCCACCAGCGCCCCGACAGTTTCAACCGGGGAGCTGTTTTTT	CATSAPTVSTGELFF
TRBJ1-2	few	NA	TRBV5-1	TGCGCCAGCAGCCTCGACACCTATGGCTACACCTTC	CASSLDTYGYTF